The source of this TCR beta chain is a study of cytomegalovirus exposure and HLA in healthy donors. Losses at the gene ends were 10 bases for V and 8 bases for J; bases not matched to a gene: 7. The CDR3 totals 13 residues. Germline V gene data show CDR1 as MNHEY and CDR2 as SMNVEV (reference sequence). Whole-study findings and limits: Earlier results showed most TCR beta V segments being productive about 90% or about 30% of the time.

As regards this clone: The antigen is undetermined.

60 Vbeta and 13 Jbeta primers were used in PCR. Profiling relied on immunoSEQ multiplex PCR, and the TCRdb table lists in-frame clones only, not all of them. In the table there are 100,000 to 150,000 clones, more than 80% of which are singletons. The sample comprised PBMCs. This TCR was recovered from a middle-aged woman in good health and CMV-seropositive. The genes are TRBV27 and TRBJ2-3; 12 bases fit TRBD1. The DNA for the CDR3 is TGTGCCACCCGGGACAGGGGGCTTGGTACGCAGTATTTT. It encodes CATRDRGLGTQYF.